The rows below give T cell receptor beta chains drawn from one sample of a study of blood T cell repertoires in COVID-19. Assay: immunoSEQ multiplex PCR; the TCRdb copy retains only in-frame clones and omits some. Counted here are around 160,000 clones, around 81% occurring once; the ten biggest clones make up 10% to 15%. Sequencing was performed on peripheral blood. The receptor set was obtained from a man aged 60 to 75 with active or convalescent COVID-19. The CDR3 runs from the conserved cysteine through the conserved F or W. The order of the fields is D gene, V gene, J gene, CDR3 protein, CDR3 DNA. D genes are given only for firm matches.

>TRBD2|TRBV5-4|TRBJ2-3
CASSLEASGTYTDTQYF
TGTGCCAGCAGCTTGGAAGCTAGCGGGACGTACACAGATACGCAGTATTTT
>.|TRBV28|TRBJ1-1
CATKYFRDTEAFF
TGTGCCACAAAGTACTTCCGGGACACTGAAGCTTTCTTT
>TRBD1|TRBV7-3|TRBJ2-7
CASSPGTGGTYEQYF
TGTGCCAGCAGCCCCGGGACAGGGGGAACCTACGAGCAGTACTTC
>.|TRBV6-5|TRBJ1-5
CASSELRSQPQHF
TGTGCCAGCAGCGAGCTGAGATCGCAGCCCCAGCATTTT
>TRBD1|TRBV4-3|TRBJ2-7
CASSQDRQGSYEQYF
TGCGCCAGCAGCCAAGATAGACAGGGCTCCTACGAGCAGTACTTC
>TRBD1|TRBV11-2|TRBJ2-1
CASSASGTVPSYNEQFF
TGTGCCAGCAGCGCCTCCGGGACAGTTCCCTCCTACAATGAGCAGTTCTTC
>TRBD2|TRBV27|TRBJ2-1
CASKARYAGGDNEQFF
TGTGCCAGCAAAGCCCGTTATGCGGGAGGCGACAATGAGCAGTTCTTC
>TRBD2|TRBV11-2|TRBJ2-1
CASSHSGSVSNEQFF
TGTGCCAGCAGCCATAGCGGGAGCGTTTCCAATGAGCAGTTCTTC
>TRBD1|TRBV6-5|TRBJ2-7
CASRAGGASYEQYF
TGTGCCAGCAGAGCAGGGGGCGCCTCCTACGAGCAGTACTTC
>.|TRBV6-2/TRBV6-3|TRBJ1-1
CASSYGPIGTHRGYTEAFF
TGTGCCAGCAGTTACGGCCCAATCGGGACTCACAGAGGGTACACTGAAGCTTTCTTT
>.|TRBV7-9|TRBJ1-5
CASSLEAQGPQHF
TGTGCCAGCAGCTTAGAGGCCCAGGGGCCCCAGCATTTT
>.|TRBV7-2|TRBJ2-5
CASSRTVETQYF
TGTGCCAGCAGCCGGACAGTGGAGACCCAGTACTTC
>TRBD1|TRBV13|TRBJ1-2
CASSPVRTGSYGYTF
TGTGCCAGCAGCCCTGTAAGGACAGGGAGTTATGGCTACACCTTC
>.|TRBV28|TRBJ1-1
CASSLGGEMNTEAFF
TGTGCCAGCAGTTTGGGTGGGGAGATGAACACTGAAGCTTTCTTT
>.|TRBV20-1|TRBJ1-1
CSARDEAEAFF
TGCAGTGCTAGAGATGAGGCTGAAGCTTTCTTT
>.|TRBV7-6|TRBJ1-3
CASSPDRISGNTIYF
TGTGCCAGCAGCCCTGACAGGATCTCTGGAAACACCATATATTTT